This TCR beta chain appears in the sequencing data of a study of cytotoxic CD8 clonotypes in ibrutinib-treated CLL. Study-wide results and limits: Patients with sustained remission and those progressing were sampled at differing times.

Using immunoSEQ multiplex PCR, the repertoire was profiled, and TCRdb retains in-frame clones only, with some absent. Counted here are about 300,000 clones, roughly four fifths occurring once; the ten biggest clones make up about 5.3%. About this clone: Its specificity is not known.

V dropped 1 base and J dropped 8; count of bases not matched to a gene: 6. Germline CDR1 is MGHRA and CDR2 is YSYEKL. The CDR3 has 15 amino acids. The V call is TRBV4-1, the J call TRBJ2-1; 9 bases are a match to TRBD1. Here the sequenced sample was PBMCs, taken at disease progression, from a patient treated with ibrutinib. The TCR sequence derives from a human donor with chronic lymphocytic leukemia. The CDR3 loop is CASSQVTGGPDEQFF. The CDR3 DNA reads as TGCGCCAGCAGCCAAGTGACAGGGGGTCCCGATGAGCAGTTCTTC.